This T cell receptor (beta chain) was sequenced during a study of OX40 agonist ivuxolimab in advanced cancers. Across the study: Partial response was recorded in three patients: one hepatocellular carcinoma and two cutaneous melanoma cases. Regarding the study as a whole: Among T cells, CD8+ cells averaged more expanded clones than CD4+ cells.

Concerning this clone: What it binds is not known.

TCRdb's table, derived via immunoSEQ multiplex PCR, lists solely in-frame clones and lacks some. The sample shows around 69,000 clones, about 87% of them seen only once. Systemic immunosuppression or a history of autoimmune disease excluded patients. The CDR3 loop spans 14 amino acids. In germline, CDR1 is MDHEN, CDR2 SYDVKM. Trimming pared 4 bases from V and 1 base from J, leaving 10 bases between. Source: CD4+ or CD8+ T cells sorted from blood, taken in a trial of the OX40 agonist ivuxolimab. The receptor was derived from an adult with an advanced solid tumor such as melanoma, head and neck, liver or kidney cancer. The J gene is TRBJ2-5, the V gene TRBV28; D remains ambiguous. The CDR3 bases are TGTGCCAGCAGTTCTGGCAGCACCCAAGAGACCCAGTACTTC. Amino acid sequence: CASSSGSTQETQYF.